Here is one T cell receptor beta chain with its context. What antigen it recognizes has not been identified. The record has no base qualities; no much larger clone is one base away. Using the deep immunoSEQ assay, TCR CDR3 regions were amplified from genomic DNA by multiplex PCR. Genomic DNA extracted from each cell subset was distributed evenly over all wells of several immunoSEQ 96-well plates, and each plate served as one replicate. For sorted subsets, approximately 190 ng of genomic DNA, equivalent to around 30,000 T cell genomes, went into each replicate PCR. The purified libraries were quantified using a Qubit 3.0 fluorometer, sized with a Bioanalyzer 2100, and then quantified again using the KAPA Library Quantification kit. Each immunoSEQ 96-well plate was sequenced on its own single-read 150-cycle Illumina NextSeq 550 flow cell. The original pipeline was this. Because the immunoSEQ output held only junctional sequences and lacked quality scores, the filtering could not match the filtering applied to full-length reads. Sequences were annotated with PyIR, a Python wrapper for IgBLAST v1.9, using IMGT germline references to assign V/J genes and CDR3. Reads were filtered out if the reads had weak V/J assignments (E-value above 1e-6), no CDR3, stop codons, out-of-frame junctions, or ambiguous translated residues. V3J clonotypes were defined by identical inferred V gene, J gene, and CDR3 amino acid sequence. Percentage overlap between repertoires was computed as shared unique clonotypes divided by the size of the smaller repertoire. Richness of each repertoire was evaluated using RTK rarefaction, the Chao1 estimator, and Recon v2.1 estimates of unobserved clonotypes. Generation probabilities were computed with OLGA for all TCRbeta clonotypes obtained by the gDNA method from four donors. Here the immuneACCESS table is served through TCRdb, limited to in-frame sequences with V and J called. Missing clones are a known gap in these copies; in checked studies unresolved V genes cover under half, and the rest lacks a known reason. V, J and clone size derive from that table, while D and trimming were established from the DNA sequence. In all, the sample holds 650,000 to 800,000 clones, and 92% of those were seen once. The top ten clonotypes cover more than 20% of the sample.

For the CD8 naive samples, CD45RO-negative cells were positively selected for CCR7, yielding a CD45RA+CCR7+ population from which TemRA cells were excluded. Donors were healthy HIV-negative adults with no recently reported acute infections or vaccinations. Only Caucasian adults living in Nashville, Tennessee, USA were represented among the donors. After blood collection by leukapheresis, PBMCs were isolated using Ficoll-Histopaque density gradient centrifugation and then cryopreserved in the vapor phase of liquid nitrogen. Purity and quantity of every magnetically sorted T cell population were checked by analytical flow cytometry. Genomic DNA was isolated from every sorted fraction and measured by UV absorbance on a Nanodrop 2000c. These data originate in a study of shared clonotypes between healthy human individuals (TCRdb year 2020). With regard to the full study: The cohort comprised a couple of women and a few men aged 18 to 49 years. For each donor, CD4 naive and CD4 memory were each given three plates, CD8 naive was given two plates, and CD8 memory was given one plate. To estimate repertoire size and how much clonotype sharing occurs between individuals, the study deeply sequenced the blood TCR repertoires of roughly 5 healthy adults. Libraries were prepared and TCR repertoires were sequenced by different laboratories using diverse techniques, in order to increase sequencing depth and limit assay-specific biases. Leukapheresis yielded between about 0.85 and 10 billion PBMCs per donor. The investigation overall reported the following: The small number of donors limited the genetic and exposure-history diversity represented. Pairwise subsampling indicated that sequencing depth was expected to affect the degree of clonotype sharing among donors. Sharing across four donors was observed for about 5% of naive CD4, 3.5% of naive CD8, over 2% of memory CD4, and roughly 0.4% of memory CD8 clonotypes. Compared with non-shared clonotypes, clonotypes shared by all four sorted-subset donors had higher generation probabilities. Even with the large sequencing depth, rarefaction of the sorted-subset datasets indicated that sequencing was incomplete. Naive subsets generally had larger estimated clonotype richness than memory subsets. Sampling was restricted to blood, and TCR repertoires in tissues likely differ from the TCR repertoires found in blood.

Reading the germline V gene gives CDR1 MDHEN and CDR2 SYDVKM. The CDR3 holds 15 amino acids from the cysteine to the phenylalanine. Kept here is only the CDR3 DNA, which spans 45 bases and is read in frame from base 1. Clipping removes 6 bases from V and 9 bases from J, with 11 as the unmatched junction base count. The chain is encoded by TRBV28 joined to TRBJ1-4; 9 bases in the junction line up with TRBD1. The receptor was isolated from a man aged 25-40 years in good health. The sample consisted of naive CD8+ T cells sorted from blood. The sample's cell subset or site label, in plain terms: CD45RA+CCR7+. The sequence in DNA is TGTGCCAGCAGAATCCGGGGGACAGGGCGTAAAAAACTGTTTTTT. Translated, this gives CASRIRGTGRKKLFF.